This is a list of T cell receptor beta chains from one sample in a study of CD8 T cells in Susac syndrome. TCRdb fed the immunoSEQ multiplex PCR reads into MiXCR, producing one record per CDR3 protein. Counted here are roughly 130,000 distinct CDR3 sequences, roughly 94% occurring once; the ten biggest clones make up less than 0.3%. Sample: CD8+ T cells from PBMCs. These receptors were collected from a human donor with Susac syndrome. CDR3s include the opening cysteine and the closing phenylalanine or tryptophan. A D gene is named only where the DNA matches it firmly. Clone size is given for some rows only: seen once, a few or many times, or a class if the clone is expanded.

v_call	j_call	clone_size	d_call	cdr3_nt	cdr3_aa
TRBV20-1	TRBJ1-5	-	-	TGCAGTGCTCATGACCCTCGGGGTCAGCCCCAGCATTTT	CSAHDPRGQPQHF
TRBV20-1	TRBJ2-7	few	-	TGCAGTGCTAGGGACGGCCTCTACGAGCAGTACTTC	CSARDGLYEQYF
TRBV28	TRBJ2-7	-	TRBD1	TGTGCCAGCAGCCCCTTGGGGACAGGGGACGAGCAGTACTTC	CASSPLGTGDEQYF
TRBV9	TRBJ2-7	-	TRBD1	TGTGCCAGCAGCCTCGACAGGGACTACGAGCAGTACTTC	CASSLDRDYEQYF
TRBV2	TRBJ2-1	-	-	TGTGCCAGCAGTGAAGGGGCGTCATCCTACAATGAGCAGTTCTTC	CASSEGASSYNEQFF
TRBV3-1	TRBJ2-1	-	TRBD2	TGTGCCAGCAGCCTCGATAGCGGGGGCCTCTCCTACAATGAGCAGTTCTTC	CASSLDSGGLSYNEQFF
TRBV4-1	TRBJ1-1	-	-	TGCGCCAGCAGCCAAAAGACTAATTTGAACACTGAAGCTTTCTTT	CASSQKTNLNTEAFF
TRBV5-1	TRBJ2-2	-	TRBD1	TGCGCCAGCAGCTTGGCCGGACAGGGGGCGCAGGGCACCGGGGAGCTGTTTTTT	CASSLAGQGAQGTGELFF
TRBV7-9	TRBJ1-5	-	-	TGTGCCAGCACCCGGGACGGCTTCAATCAGCCCCAGCATTTT	CASTRDGFNQPQHF
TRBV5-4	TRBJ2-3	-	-	TGTGCCAGCAGCTTGGGGCGGGGTGCCACAGATACGCAGTATTTT	CASSLGRGATDTQYF
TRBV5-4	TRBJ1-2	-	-	TGTGCCAGCAGCCCGACGGGGGTCTATGGCTACACCTTC	CASSPTGVYGYTF
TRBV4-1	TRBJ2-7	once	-	TGCGCCAGCAGCCAAGACTTGCAGGAAAGGGTCGAGCAGTACTTC	CASSQDLQERVEQYF
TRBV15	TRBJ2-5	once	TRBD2	TGTGCCACCAGCAGAGCCCGACTAGCCCAAGAGACCCAGTACTTC	CATSRARLAQETQYF
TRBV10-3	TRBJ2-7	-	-	TGTGCCATCAGTGAGGACAGCTCCTACGAGCAGTACTTC	CAISEDSSYEQYF
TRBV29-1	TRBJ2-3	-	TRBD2	TGCAGCGTTGAATTCGGCGGGGGGAAGTACACAGATACGCAGTATTTT	CSVEFGGGKYTDTQYF
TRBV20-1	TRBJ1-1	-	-	TGCAGTGCTAGACCCCTCGAAGCTTTCTTT	CSARPLEAFF
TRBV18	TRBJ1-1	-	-	TGTGCCAGCTCACCACCGACAGGACCCCCTTACGAAGCTTTCTTT	CASSPPTGPPYEAFF
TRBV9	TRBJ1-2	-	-	TGTGCCAGCAGCGTAGCCCTCTCGGGGGCAGCCTACACCTTC	CASSVALSGAAYTF
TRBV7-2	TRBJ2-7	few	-	TGTGCCAGCAGCTTAGGGGACCTCTACGAGCAGTACTTC	CASSLGDLYEQYF
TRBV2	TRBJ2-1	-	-	TGTGCCAGCAGTGACAGCACCTCCTACAATGAGCAGTTCTTC	CASSDSTSYNEQFF
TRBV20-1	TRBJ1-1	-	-	TGCAGTGCTAGTTTCCGGGTTGGAACTGAAGCTTTCTTT	CSASFRVGTEAFF
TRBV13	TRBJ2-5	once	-	TGTGCCAGCACCATAACAGGTCAAGAGACCCAGTACTTC	CASTITGQETQYF
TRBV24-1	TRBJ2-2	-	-	TGTGCCACCAGTGCCGGGATCGACACCGGGGAGCTGTTTTTT	CATSAGIDTGELFF
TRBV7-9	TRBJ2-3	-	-	TGTGCCAGCAGCTCCCGGCCAACAGATACGCAGTATTTT	CASSSRPTDTQYF
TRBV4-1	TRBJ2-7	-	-	TGCGCCAGCAGCCAAGTCATGGGAGCCATGACCTACGAGCAGTACTTC	CASSQVMGAMTYEQYF